This T cell receptor beta chain was identified during a study of PD-L1 blockade in urothelial cancer. The wider study: Blood-derived samples held a median approximately 140,000 T cells.

Assay used: immunoSEQ multiplex PCR; TCRdb lists only in-frame clones, some missing. The sample holds fewer than 75,000 clones; approximately 80% are singletons and the top ten take roughly 4.5%. The V end lost 8 bases, the J end lost 4 bases, and 16 bases lay between the germline ends. The germline V gene encodes CDR1 MDHEN and CDR2 SYDVKM. This CDR3 comprises 14 residues. The sequencing here drew on PBMCs, taken around atezolizumab (anti-PD-L1) treatment. This TCR derives from a man in his sixties or seventies with urothelial cancer. The V and J genes are TRBV28 and TRBJ2-3; perhaps TRBD1 as D (6 bases). In DNA, the CDR3 is TGTGCCAGCCGGGCAGGGGTTGCCGCAGATACGCAGTATTTT. Translation gives CASRAGVAADTQYF.